A few counts support the clone carrying this TCR beta chain. The data stem from a study of blood T cell repertoires in COVID-19. Study summary: The United States, Italy and Spain supplied acute and convalescent COVID-19 samples. The cDNA or gDNA used as material had been derived from T cells, B-cell-depleted T cells, or PBMCs.

With 4 bases removed from V and 13 bases from J, the gap between germline ends came to 16 bases. The CDR3 covers 13 residues. In the study's own analysis: Scientists estimated how many nucleated cells there were by amplifying reference gene primers. Sequencing was performed with immunoSEQ multiplex PCR; in TCRdb, only in-frame clones are kept and a portion is missing. V and J calls and clone size come straight from that table; D and trimming were deduced from the DNA. The sample lists just under 350,000 clones, 80% to 90% occurring once. This sequence joins TRBV12-3 or TRBV12-4 and TRBJ1-4; D gene ambiguous. This clonotype originated in a man aged 30-40 years with active or convalescent COVID-19. Sequencing was carried out using peripheral blood. CDR3 amino acids: CASSYSTPHRLFF. The CDR3, as DNA: TGTGCCAGCAGTTATTCGACCCCCCACAGACTGTTTTTT.